This TCR beta chain comes out of a study of T cells in Graves' hyperthyroidism and ophthalmopathy. Background on the study: Once the initial diagnosis was made, peripheral blood was obtained before any treatment.

The CDR3 totals 16 residues. Trimming removed 0 bases from V and 4 bases from J; junction bases left unmatched: 6. Germline V gene lookup returns CDR1 SGHRS and CDR2 YFSETQ. This clonotype was picked up many times. RNA transcripts served as the template for amplifying TCR beta CDR3 regions. The HTBI primer set drove a first-round RT-PCR of the TCR CDR3. TCRdb independently ran MiXCR on the multiplex PCR reads; one entry per CDR3 protein. The sample lists around 370,000 distinct CDR3 sequences, under 20% seen once, with 40% to 45% in the top ten. V and J are TRBV5-1 and TRBJ1-4, with 7 bases lining up with TRBD1. The sequenced sample consisted of blood. The clonotype was recovered from a man between 18 and 29 years old with Graves' ophthalmopathy. Written as DNA, the CDR3 is TGCGCCAGCAGCTTGGCCCCGACAGGGAATAATGAAAAACTGTTTTTT. As protein: CASSLAPTGNNEKLFF.